One and the same sample provided the 13 T cell receptor beta chains below, sequenced in a study of graft-versus-host responses after intestinal transplantation. Their target antigens are unknown. Libraries were prepared by immunoSEQ multiplex PCR; TCRdb keeps only in-frame clonotypes and omits some of them. The data show 75,000 to 95,000 clones, around 93% seen once. This specimen was unstimulated CD8+ T cells sorted from spleen or lymph node cells, taken before intestinal transplant. Every receptor here comes from a human donor who received an intestinal transplant.

The chain recombines TRBV6-6 with TRBJ2-3; 9 bases are shared with TRBD2. This CDR3 spans 14 amino acids. The germline V gene has CDR1 MNHNY and CDR2 SVGAGI (reference sequence). V lost 5 bases, J lost 1 base, and 1 base stayed unmatched. CDR3 bases: TGTGCCAGCAGTAGACTAGCGGGCACAGATACGCAGTATTTT. Its protein product is CASSRLAGTDTQYF.

The chain combines TRBV4-3 with TRBJ1-1; D is unresolved. The ends were cut back, 1 base at V and 1 base at J, with 7 bases in the middle. In germline, CDR1 is LGHNA, CDR2 YSLEER. The CDR3 spans 14 residues. The CDR3 DNA is TGCGCCAGCAGCCAAGTCGGGGAGAACACTGAAGCTTTCTTT. Translating it yields CASSQVGENTEAFF.

This clone turned up a few times. The chain joins TRBV19 to TRBJ1-5, with 9 bases lining up with TRBD1. V dropped 5 bases and J dropped 8; count of bases not matched to a gene: 10. The CDR3 is 15 residues long. CDR1 LNHDA and CDR2 SQIVND come from the germline V gene (reference sequence). The CDR3 spells CASSQGDRGVEPQHF. CDR3 DNA: TGTGCCAGTAGTCAGGGAGACAGGGGGGTGGAGCCCCAGCATTTT.

The chain uses TRBV7-9 and TRBJ2-1, with D hard to call. Germline V gene data show CDR1 as SEHNR and CDR2 as FQNEAQ (reference sequence). Trimming pared 5 bases from V and 8 bases from J, leaving 13 bases between. The CDR3 is 13 residues long. For the CDR3, the DNA is TGTGCCAGCAGCACAACCCCTCGGGATGAGCAGTTCTTC. It specifies CASSTTPRDEQFF.

This chain uses TRBV19 with TRBJ2-3, with D maybe TRBD1 (5 bases). The CDR3 runs to 14 residues. V lost 1 base to trimming and J lost 2 bases, with 7 bases between them. Germline CDR1 LNHDA, CDR2 SQIVND (reference sequence). The CDR3 is CASSIVGATDTQYF. For the CDR3, the DNA is TGTGCCAGTAGTATAGTAGGGGCCACAGATACGCAGTATTTT. The whole variable domain, filled in from reference TRBV19 and TRBJ2-3, reads DGGITQSPKYLFRKEGQNVTLSCEQNLNHDAMYWYRQDPGQGLRLIYYSQIVNDFQKGDIAEGYSVSREKKESFPLTVTSAQKNPTAFYLCASSIVGATDTQYFGPGTRLTVL.

This chain joins TRBV2 and TRBJ2-5; 9 nucleotides match TRBD2. Looked up from germline, CDR1 is SNHLY and CDR2 is FYNNEI. With 4 bases clipped from V and 5 bases from J, the junction kept 8 bases outside the gene matches. CDR3 length: 15 amino acids. CDR3 in amino acids: CASSGTSGPSETQYF. CDR3 nucleotide sequence: TGTGCCAGCAGTGGAACTAGCGGGCCAAGCGAGACCCAGTACTTC.

The chain employs TRBV7-2 and TRBJ2-7; D perhaps matches TRBD2 (6 bases). Germline CDR1 and CDR2: SGHTA and FQGNSA. V was trimmed by 3 bases and J by 2 bases, leaving 8 bases between them. There are 13 residues in the CDR3. CDR3 sequence (DNA): TGTGCCAGCAGCTTGGGCGGGACCTACGAGCAGTACTTC. Its protein is CASSLGGTYEQYF.

The V call is TRBV27, the J call TRBJ2-7, with 8 positions matching TRBD1. The CDR3 has 16 residues. V was pared by 5 bases and J by 2 bases, with 11 bases of the junction left unmatched. Germline V gives CDR1 MNHEY, CDR2 SMNVEV (reference sequence). CDR3: CASSPTGQGFPYEQYF. CDR3 nucleotide sequence: TGTGCCAGCAGTCCAACAGGACAGGGATTCCCCTACGAGCAGTACTTC.

CDR3 region: CASSPGQGVNTEAFF. In nucleotides, the CDR3 is TGTGCCAGTAGCCCCGGACAGGGAGTGAACACTGAAGCTTTCTTT. The chain uses TRBV19 and TRBJ1-1; TRBD1 agrees at 8 bases. Germline CDR1 reads LNHDA; CDR2 reads SQIVND (reference sequence). The CDR3 consists of 15 residues. The V and J ends lost 6 bases and 0 bases, in that order; junction bases with no gene match: 6.

The rearrangement links TRBV27 to TRBJ2-7, with a weak D call TRBD2 (5 bases). The CDR3 has 13 residues. The V end was cut by 6 bases, the J end by 3 bases, with 12 bases between. CDR1 and CDR2 from the germline V gene are MNHEY and SMNVEV (reference sequence). CDR3 sequence: CASSQTNGYEQYF. The CDR3 bases are TGTGCCAGCAGCCAGACTAACGGCTACGAGCAGTACTTC.

This chain uses TRBV4-3 with TRBJ1-1; no clear D gene. The V gene lost 3 bases and the J gene lost 4 bases, with 12 bases spanning the gap. The CDR3 length is 14 residues. Looked up from germline, CDR1 is LGHNA and CDR2 is YSLEER. The CDR3: CASSHRTGGTEAFF. CDR3 DNA sequence: TGCGCCAGCAGCCACCGAACGGGAGGCACTGAAGCTTTCTTT.

The V call is TRBV30, the J call TRBJ1-2; D is uncertain. The CDR3 has 16 amino acids. The V end lost 2 bases, the J end lost 4 bases, and 20 bases lay between the germline ends. Per germline, CDR1 GTSNPN and CDR2 SVGIG (reference sequence). DNA for the CDR3: TGTGCCTGGAGTTCGCTGGAGCTGGTTTATCGCTATGGCTACACCTTC. Its protein is CAWSSLELVYRYGYTF.

The chain couples TRBV6-6 to TRBJ2-3; TRBD2 matches 7 bases. The CDR3 length is 14 residues. The V segment lost 6 bases and the J segment 4 bases; nucleotides outside the gene matches: 7. Germline V gene sequence: CDR1 MNHNY, CDR2 SVGAGI (reference sequence). In nucleotides, the CDR3 is TGTGCCAGCAGCTCACTAGCGACTGCAGATACGCAGTATTTT. As protein: CASSSLATADTQYF.